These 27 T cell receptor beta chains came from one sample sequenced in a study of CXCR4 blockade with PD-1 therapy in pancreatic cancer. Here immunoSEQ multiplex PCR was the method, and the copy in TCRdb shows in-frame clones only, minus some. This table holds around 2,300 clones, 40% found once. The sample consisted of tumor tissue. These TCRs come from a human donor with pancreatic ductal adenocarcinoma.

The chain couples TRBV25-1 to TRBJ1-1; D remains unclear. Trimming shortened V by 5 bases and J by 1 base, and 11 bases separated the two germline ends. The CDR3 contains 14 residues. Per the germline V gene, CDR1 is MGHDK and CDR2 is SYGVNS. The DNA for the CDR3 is TGTGCCAGCAGTCTATGGGGTACGAACACTGAAGCTTTCTTT. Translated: CASSLWGTNTEAFF.

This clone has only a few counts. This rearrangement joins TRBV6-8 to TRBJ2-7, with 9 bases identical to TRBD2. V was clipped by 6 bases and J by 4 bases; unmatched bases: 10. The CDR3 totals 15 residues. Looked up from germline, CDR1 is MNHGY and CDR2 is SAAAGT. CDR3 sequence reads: CASRHQAGGTYEQYF. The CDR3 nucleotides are TGTGCCAGCAGGCATCAAGCGGGAGGAACATACGAGCAGTACTTC.

DNA for the CDR3: TGTGCCAGTACCGGGACAGCGAACACTGAAGCTTTCTTT. Its translation is CASTGTANTEAFF. The rearrangement uses TRBV19 and TRBJ1-1; TRBD1 aligns across 7 bases. V gave up 7 bases and J gave up 1 base; unmatched junction bases: 3. The CDR3 sequence is 13 residues long. Germline lookup yields CDR1 LNHDA and CDR2 SQIVND (reference sequence).

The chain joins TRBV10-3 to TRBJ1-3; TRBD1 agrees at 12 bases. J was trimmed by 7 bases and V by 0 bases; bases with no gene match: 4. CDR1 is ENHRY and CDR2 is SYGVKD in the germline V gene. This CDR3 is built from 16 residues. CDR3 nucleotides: TGTGCCATCAGTGAGTCAGGGGGACAGGGGGCGAACACCATATATTTT. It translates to CAISESGGQGANTIYF.

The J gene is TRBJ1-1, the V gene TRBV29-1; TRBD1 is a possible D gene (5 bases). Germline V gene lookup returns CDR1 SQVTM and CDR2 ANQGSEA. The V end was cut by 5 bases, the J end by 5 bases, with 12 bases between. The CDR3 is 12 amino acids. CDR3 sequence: CSVRAGNTEAFF. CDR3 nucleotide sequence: TGCAGCGTTCGGGCAGGGAATACTGAAGCTTTCTTT.

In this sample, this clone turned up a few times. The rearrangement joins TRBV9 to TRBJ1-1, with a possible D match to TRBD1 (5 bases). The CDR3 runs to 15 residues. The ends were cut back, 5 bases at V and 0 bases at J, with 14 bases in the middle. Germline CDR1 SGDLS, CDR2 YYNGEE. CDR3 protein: CASRDGTQLNTEAFF. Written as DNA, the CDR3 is TGTGCCAGCAGAGATGGGACGCAATTGAACACTGAAGCTTTCTTT.

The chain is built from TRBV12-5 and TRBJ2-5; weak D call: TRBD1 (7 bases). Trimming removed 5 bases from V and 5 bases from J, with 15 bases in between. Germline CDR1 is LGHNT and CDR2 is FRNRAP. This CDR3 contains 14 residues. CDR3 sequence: CASGTTGRLETQYF. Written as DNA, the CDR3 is TGTGCTAGTGGTACGACAGGGAGGTTGGAGACCCAGTACTTC.

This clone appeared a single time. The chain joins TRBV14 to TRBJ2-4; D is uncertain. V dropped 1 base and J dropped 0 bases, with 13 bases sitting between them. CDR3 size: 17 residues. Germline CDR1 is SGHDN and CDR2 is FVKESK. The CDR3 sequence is CASSQGGWGEAKNIQYF. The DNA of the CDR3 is TGTGCCAGCAGCCAAGGAGGATGGGGTGAAGCCAAAAACATTCAGTACTTC.

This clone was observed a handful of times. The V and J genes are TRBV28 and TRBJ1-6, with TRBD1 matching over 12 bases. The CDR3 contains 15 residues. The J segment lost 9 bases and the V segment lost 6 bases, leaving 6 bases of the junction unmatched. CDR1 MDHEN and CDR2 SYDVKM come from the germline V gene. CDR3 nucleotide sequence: TGTGCCAGCAGAACAACGGGACAGGGGGCTTCACCCCTCCACTTT. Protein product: CASRTTGQGASPLHF. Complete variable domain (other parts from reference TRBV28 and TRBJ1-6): DVKVTQSSRYLVKRTGEKVFLECVQDMDHENMFWYRQDPGLGLRLIYFSYDVKMKEKGDIPEGYSVSREKKERFSLILESASTNQTSMYLCASRTTGQGASPLHFGNGTRLTVT.

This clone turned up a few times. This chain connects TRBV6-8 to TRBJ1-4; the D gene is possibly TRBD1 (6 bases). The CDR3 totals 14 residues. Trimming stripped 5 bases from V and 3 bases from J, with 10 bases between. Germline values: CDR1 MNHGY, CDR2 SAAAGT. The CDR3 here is CASSEGGPNEKLFF. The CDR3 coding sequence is TGTGCCAGCAGTGAGGGGGGACCTAATGAAAAACTGTTTTTT.

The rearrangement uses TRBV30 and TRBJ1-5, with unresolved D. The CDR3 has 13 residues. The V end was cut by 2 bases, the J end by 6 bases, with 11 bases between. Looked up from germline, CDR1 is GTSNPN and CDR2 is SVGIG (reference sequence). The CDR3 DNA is TGTGCCTGGAGTTATTCAGGCGGTCAGCCCCAGCATTTT. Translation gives CAWSYSGGQPQHF. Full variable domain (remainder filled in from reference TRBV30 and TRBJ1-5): SQTIHQWPATLVQPVGSPLSLECTVEGTSNPNLYWYRQAAGRGLQLLFYSVGIGQISSEVPQNLSASRPQDRQFILSSKKLLLSDSGFYLCAWSYSGGQPQHFGDGTRLSIL.

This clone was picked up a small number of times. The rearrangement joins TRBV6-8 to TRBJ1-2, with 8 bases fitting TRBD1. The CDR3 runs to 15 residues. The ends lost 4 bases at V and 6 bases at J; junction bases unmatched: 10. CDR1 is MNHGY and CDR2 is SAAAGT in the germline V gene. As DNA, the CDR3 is TGTGCCAGCAGTTCATTATCAGGGGGCGTGAATGGCTACACCTTC. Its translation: CASSSLSGGVNGYTF.

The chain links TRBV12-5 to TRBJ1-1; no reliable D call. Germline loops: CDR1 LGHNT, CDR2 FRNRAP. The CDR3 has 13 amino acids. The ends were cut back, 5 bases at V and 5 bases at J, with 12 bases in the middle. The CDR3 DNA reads TGTGCTAGTGGTCGGAGGGTTGGGACTGAAGCTTTCTTT. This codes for CASGRRVGTEAFF. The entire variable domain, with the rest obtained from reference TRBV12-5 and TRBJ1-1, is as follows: DARVTQTPRHKVTEMGQEVTMRCQPILGHNTVFWYRQTMMQGLELLAYFRNRAPLDDSGMPKDRFSAEMPDATLATLKIQPSEPRDSAVYFCASGRRVGTEAFFGQGTRLTVV.

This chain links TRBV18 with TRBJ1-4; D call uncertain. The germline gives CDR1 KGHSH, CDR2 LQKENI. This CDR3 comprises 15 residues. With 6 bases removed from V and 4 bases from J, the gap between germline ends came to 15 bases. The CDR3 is CASSLVPTGNEKLFF. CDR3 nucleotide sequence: TGTGCCAGCTCCCTCGTCCCAACGGGTAATGAAAAACTGTTTTTT.

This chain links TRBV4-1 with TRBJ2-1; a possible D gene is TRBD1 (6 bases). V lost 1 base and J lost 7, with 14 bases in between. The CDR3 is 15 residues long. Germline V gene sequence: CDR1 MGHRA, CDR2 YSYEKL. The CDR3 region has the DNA TGCGCCAGCAGCCAAGGACAGGAGGCTTGGAATGAGCAGTTCTTC. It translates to CASSQGQEAWNEQFF.

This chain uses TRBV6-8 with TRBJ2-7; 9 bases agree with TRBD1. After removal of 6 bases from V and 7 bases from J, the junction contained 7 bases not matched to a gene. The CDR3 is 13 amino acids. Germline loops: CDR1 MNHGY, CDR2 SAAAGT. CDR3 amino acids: CASRLQGAREQYF. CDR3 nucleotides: TGTGCCAGCAGGCTACAGGGGGCGCGGGAGCAGTACTTC.

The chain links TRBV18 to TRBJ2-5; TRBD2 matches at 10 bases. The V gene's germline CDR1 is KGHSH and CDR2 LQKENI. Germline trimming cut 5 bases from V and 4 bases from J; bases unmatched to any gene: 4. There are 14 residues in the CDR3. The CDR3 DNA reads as TGTGCCAGCTCAACAGCGGGGGGGACAGAGACCCAGTACTTC. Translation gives CASSTAGGTETQYF. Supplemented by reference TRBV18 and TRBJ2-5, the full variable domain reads NAGVMQNPRHLVRRRGQEARLRCSPMKGHSHVYWYRQLPEEGLKFMVYLQKENIIDESGMPKERFSAEFPKEGPSILRIQQVVRGDSAAYFCASSTAGGTETQYFGPGTRLLVL.

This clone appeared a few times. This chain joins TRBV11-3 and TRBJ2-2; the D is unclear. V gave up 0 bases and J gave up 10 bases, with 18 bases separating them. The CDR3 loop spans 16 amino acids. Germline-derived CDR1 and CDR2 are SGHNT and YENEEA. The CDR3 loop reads CASSLDRVTASKELFF. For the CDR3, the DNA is TGTGCCAGCAGCTTAGATCGGGTCACGGCGAGTAAGGAGCTGTTTTTT.

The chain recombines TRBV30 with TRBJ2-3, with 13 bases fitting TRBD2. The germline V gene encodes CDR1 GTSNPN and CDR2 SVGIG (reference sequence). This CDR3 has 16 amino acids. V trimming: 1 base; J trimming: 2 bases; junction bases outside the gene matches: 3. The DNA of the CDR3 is TGTGCCTGGAGTGCCGGGACTAGCGGGGCCACAGATACGCAGTATTTT. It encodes CAWSAGTSGATDTQYF.

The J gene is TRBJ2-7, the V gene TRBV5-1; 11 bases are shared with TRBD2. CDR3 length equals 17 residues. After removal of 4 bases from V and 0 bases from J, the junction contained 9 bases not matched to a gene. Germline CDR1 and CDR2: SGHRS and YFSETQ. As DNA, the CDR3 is TGCGCCAGCAGCCCAGGACTAGCGGGCGTGGGCTCCTACGAGCAGTACTTC. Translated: CASSPGLAGVGSYEQYF.

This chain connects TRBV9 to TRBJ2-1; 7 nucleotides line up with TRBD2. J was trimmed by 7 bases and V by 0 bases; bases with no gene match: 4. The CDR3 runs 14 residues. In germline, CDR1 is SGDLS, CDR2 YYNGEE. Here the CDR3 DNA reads TGTGCCAGCAGCGTAGGGGGAGCGGGAAATGAGCAGTTCTTC. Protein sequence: CASSVGGAGNEQFF.

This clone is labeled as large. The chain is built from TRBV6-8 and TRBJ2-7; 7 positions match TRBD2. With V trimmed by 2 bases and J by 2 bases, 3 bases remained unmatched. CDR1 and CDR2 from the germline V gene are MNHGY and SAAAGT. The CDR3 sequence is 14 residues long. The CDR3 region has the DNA TGTGCCAGCAGTTACGGTGCGGGGGCCTACGAGCAGTACGTC. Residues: CASSYGAGAYEQYV.

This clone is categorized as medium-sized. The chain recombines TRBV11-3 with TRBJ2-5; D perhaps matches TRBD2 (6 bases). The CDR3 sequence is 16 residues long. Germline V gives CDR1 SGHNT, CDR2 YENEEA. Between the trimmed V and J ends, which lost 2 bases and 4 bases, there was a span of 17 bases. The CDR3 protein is CASSLSGGVGPETQYF. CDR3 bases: TGTGCCAGCAGCTTATCTGGAGGGGTGGGCCCAGAGACCCAGTACTTC.

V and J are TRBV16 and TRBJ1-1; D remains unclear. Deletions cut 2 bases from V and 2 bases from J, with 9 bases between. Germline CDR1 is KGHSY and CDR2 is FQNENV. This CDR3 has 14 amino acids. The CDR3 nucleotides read TGTGCCAGCAGCCAAAGAGTGGAAAACACTGAAGCTTTCTTT. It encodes CASSQRVENTEAFF. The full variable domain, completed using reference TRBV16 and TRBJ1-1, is GEEVAQTPKHLVRGEGQKAKLYCAPIKGHSYVFWYQQVLKNEFKFLISFQNENVFDETGMPKERFSAKCLPNSPCSLEIQATKLEDSAVYFCASSQRVENTEAFFGQGTRLTVV.

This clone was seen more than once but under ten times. CDR3 sequence reads: CAGTPGASYGYTF. In nucleotides, the CDR3 is TGTGCCGGAACTCCAGGGGCCTCCTATGGCTACACCTTC. The chain combines TRBV10-3 with TRBJ1-2; a possible D gene is TRBD1 (6 bases). CDR1 ENHRY and CDR2 SYGVKD come from the germline V gene. The CDR3 totals 13 residues. The germline V and J ends were trimmed by 11 bases and 4 bases, with 17 bases remaining between them.

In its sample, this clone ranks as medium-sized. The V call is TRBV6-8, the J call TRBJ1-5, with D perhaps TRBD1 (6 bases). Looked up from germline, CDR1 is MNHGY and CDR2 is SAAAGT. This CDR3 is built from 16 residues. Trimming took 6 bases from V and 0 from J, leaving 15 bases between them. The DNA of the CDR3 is TGTGCCAGCAGCCCTGGACAGTTTAATAGCAATCAGCCCCAGCATTTT. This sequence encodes CASSPGQFNSNQPQHF.

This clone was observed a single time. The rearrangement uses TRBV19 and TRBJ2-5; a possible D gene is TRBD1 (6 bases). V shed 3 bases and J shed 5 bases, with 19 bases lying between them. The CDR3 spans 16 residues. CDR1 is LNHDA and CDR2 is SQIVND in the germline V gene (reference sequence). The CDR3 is CASSMGTGMEKETQYF. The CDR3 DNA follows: TGTGCCAGTAGTATGGGCACAGGGATGGAAAAGGAGACCCAGTACTTC.